What follows describes a single T cell receptor beta chain. This clonotype appeared many times. No antigen is known for it. Base-call qualities are not available, and no considerably larger clone is one nucleotide away. The time point label, read with the paper, signifies: after trial treatment. Read against the paper, the sample's treatment or condition label means: LDRT plus nivolumab, ipilimumab, low-dose cyclophosphamide and aspirin (RACIN trial). Donors were enrolled in RACIN, a single-arm phase I dose-escalation trial combining nivolumab, ipilimumab, aspirin, low-dose cyclophosphamide and low-dose radiotherapy. To be eligible, a patient needed to have an advanced solid tumor that was TIL-negative. Cut back by 3 bases and 4 bases, the V and J ends lie 10 bases apart. The CDR3 measures 14 amino acids from cysteine to phenylalanine. Only the CDR3 part of the read is kept: 42 bases, read in frame from the first base.

The sample belongs to a study of low-dose radiotherapy and immunotherapy resistance in tumors (dated 2022 in TCRdb). For the wider study: In Cohort 1, each fraction delivered 0.5 Gy every 2 weeks, and the prescribed total PTV dose was 6.5 Gy. Patients in Cohort 2 were given 1 Gy per fraction every two weeks, for a total of 13 Gy across 26 weeks. Patients were given nivolumab as a 240 mg flat dose every two weeks and ipilimumab at 1 mg/kg every six weeks, with both drugs delivered intravenously. Every two weeks, patients got intravenous cyclophosphamide at 200 mg/m2, given one day ahead of each radiation and immunotherapy administration. Starting on cycle 1 day 1, patients took 300 mg of aspirin by mouth once a day for four cycles. The trial did not randomize participants into treatment groups. Eight patients were included in the translational analysis, namely three from the first dose cohort plus the first five from the second dose cohort.

Sequencing was carried out with an Illumina HiSeq 2500. First-strand cDNA was synthesized using Superscript III and a set of TRAV- and TRBV-specific primers, so that both TCRalpha and TCRbeta chains were covered. TCRs were amplified for 15 to 20 PCR cycles with Phusion, using a constant-region primer paired with the adapter attached to the V primers. The MessageAmp II aRNA Amplification Kit was used to amplify the isolated mRNA, with in vitro transcription run for approximately 15 hours at 37 degrees C. The Dynabeads mRNA DIRECT Purification Kit was used to isolate mRNA for TCR sequencing. Indexed Illumina adapters were added in a second Phusion PCR of 25 cycles, after which AMPure XP beads were used to purify the products. The paper's processing steps were these. Using custom Perl scripts, TCR sequences that encoded the same protein were pooled, out-of-frame sequences were dropped, and the abundance of each clonotype was calculated. The analysis excluded TCR sequences that were supported by just one read. The metrics used to describe the repertoires included Shannon entropy, Gini index, clonality, richness, and the frequency of TCRs shared between repertoires. TCRdb took the public reads, trimmed them with fastp at Q25, ran MiXCR for clone calling and kept in-frame beta chains. Identical CDR3 protein sequences are pooled into one entry, listed with their most common genes and DNA. The V and J calls and clone size are TCRdb's, not the authors'. This sample comprises tens of thousands of distinct CDR3 sequences, around a fifth of them detected only once. Together, the top ten hold about 13% of the sample.

This receptor was identified in a female donor with ovarian cancer. The starting material was PBMCs, obtained after low-dose radiotherapy plus immunotherapy. Rearrangement joined TRBV12-3 or TRBV12-4 to TRBJ1-5; the D gene is not confidently resolved. The DNA reads TGTGCCAGCAGTTTCGGTCAAGGGAATCAGCCCCAGCATTTT. This gives the protein CASSFGQGNQPQHF.